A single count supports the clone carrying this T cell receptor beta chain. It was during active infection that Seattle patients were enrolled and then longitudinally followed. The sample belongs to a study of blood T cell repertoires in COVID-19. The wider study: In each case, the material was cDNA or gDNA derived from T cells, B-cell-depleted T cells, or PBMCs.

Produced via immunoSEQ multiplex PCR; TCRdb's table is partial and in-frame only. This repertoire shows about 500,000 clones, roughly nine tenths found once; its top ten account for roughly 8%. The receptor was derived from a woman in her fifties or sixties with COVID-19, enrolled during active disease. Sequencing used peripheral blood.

In DNA, the CDR3 is TGTGCCAGCAGTTTACAGTCGATCAGGGAGACCCAGTACTTC. Its translation is CASSLQSIRETQYF. The chain couples TRBV28 to TRBJ2-5; D gene uncertain. Germline assignment: CDR1 MDHEN and CDR2 SYDVKM. The CDR3 has 14 residues. Trimming left V 2 bases short and J 5 bases short, with 12 bases between.